This TCR beta chain emerged from a study of beta chain features in type 1 diabetes. Overall study context: All samples combined gave fewer than 110 million sorted cells for examination. Notes on the study in general: Shorter TCRB CDR3s, moderately but significantly so, were found in Type 1 diabetes patients in all four CD4+ subsets. Naive, central memory and regulatory TCRB repertoires appeared more similar among patients than healthy donors.

TCRB transcripts that were expressed got sequenced, as all of the isolated RNA had been reverse transcribed. Generated by immunoSEQ multiplex PCR, the TCRdb table keeps only in-frame clones and is missing some. Here the sample spans 220,000 or so clones, 68% being singletons. This clone was counted a few times. Its antigen is undetermined. Germline CDR1 SQVTM, CDR2 ANQGSEA. The CDR3 runs 14 residues. Trimming left V 6 bases short and J 2 bases short, with 17 bases between. The gene calls are TRBV29-1 and TRBJ2-7; D is ambiguous. The sequencing input was naive CD4+ T cells from blood. This receptor was identified in a man aged 30 to 39 in good health. The CDR3 sequence is CSVRAETFTYEQYF. Here the CDR3 DNA reads TGCAGCGTCCGGGCCGAAACTTTTACCTACGAGCAGTACTTC.